What follows is one TCR beta chain and its context. Genomic DNA templated the TCR beta VDJ and CDR3 profiling. TCRdb ran MiXCR on the reads and lists one entry per CDR3 protein. The data show approximately 470,000 distinct CDR3 sequences, around 30% seen once. Only patients with CD8+CD57+ cell expansion on flow cytometry were chosen for sequencing. This sample is part of a study of CD8+CD57+ T cells in acquired aplastic anemia. V lost 2 bases and J lost 7, with 11 bases in between. CDR1 and CDR2 (germline): SNHLY, FYNNEI. The length of the CDR3 is 13 residues. V gene TRBV2 combines with J gene TRBJ2-5, with a possible D match to TRBD1 (5 bases). This sequence originates from a human donor with aplastic anemia. The sequencing input was sorted CD4+, CD8+, or CD8+CD57+ T cells (not recorded which) from PBMCs. The CDR3 spells CASSERLGRTQYF. Written as DNA, the CDR3 is TGTGCCAGCAGTGAAAGGTTGGGGCGGACCCAGTACTTC.